This entry lists 14 T cell receptor beta chains sequenced from one sample in a study of response to subunit inactivated influenza vaccine. TCRdb recomputed calls from the RT-PCR reads with MiXCR, one row per CDR3 protein. The sample has hundreds of thousands of distinct CDR3 sequences, roughly 14% seen once; the top ten hold approximately 10%. The material sequenced was PBMCs from blood, taken approximately 13 days after vaccination. These receptors were collected from a middle-aged man who received an inactivated influenza vaccine.

Only a few counts were recorded for this clonotype. The chain combines TRBV5-1 with TRBJ2-7; no clear D. Germline CDR1 and CDR2: SGHRS and YFSETQ. Trimming left V 0 bases short and J 7 bases short, with 11 bases between. CDR3 size: 13 residues. DNA of the CDR3: TGCGCCAGCAGCTTGGAACTCACTACGGAGCAGTACTTC. Amino acid sequence: CASSLELTTEQYF.

This clonotype came up many times. This chain connects TRBV7-2 to TRBJ2-3, with D perhaps matching TRBD2 (6 bases). Looked up from germline, CDR1 is SGHTA and CDR2 is FQGNSA. This CDR3 is built from 14 residues. Trimming removed 6 bases at V and 0 bases at J, with 10 bases between. The CDR3 is CASSGLISTDTQYF. CDR3 DNA sequence: TGTGCCAGCAGTGGACTAATTAGCACAGATACGCAGTATTTT.

The chain links TRBV7-8 to TRBJ2-7, with TRBD1 identical over 8 bases. V dropped 5 bases and J dropped 7; count of bases not matched to a gene: 1. CDR1 is SGHVS, CDR2 FQNEAQ, per germline. This CDR3 spans 11 amino acids. The CDR3, as DNA: TGTGCCAGCAGCCGGGACAGGGAGCAGTACTTC. Protein sequence: CASSRDREQYF.

V usage is TRBV5-1 and J usage is TRBJ2-3; 8 nucleotides align to TRBD1. This CDR3 has 16 amino acids. Germline V gene data show CDR1 as SGHRS and CDR2 as YFSETQ. Trimming took 7 bases from V and 0 from J; bases not matched to a gene: 10. The CDR3 nucleotides read TGCGCCAGCTCCATCGGACAGGGATTAAGCACAGATACGCAGTATTTT. The encoded protein is CASSIGQGLSTDTQYF. Supplemented by reference TRBV5-1 and TRBJ2-3, the full variable domain reads KAGVTQTPRYLIKTRGQQVTLSCSPISGHRSVSWYQQTPGQGLQFLFEYFSETQRNKGNFPGRFSGRQFSNSRSEMNVSTLELGDSALYLCASSIGQGLSTDTQYFGPGTRLTVL.

This clonotype occurred many times. The chain combines TRBV24-1 with TRBJ2-5; D gene unclear. The CDR3 length is 17 residues. The ends were cut back, 3 bases at V and 3 bases at J, with 19 bases in the middle. Germline CDR1 is KGHDR and CDR2 is SFDVKD. CDR3 sequence: CATSDAWTESSEETQYF. The CDR3 nucleotides read TGTGCCACCAGTGATGCATGGACGGAGAGTTCTGAAGAGACCCAGTACTTC.

The chain is built from TRBV3-1 and TRBJ2-7; D is unclear. Deletions cut 0 bases from V and 1 base from J, with 10 bases between. Germline assignment: CDR1 LGHDT and CDR2 YNNKEL (reference sequence). The CDR3 sequence is 15 residues long. The CDR3 coding sequence is TGTGCCAGCAGCCAAGAAGTCAGCTATTCCTACGAGCAGTACTTC. It specifies CASSQEVSYSYEQYF.

The chain carries TRBV11-2 and TRBJ2-3; 7 nucleotides agree with TRBD2. CDR3 length: 14 amino acids. V lost 4 bases to trimming and J lost 5 bases; unmatched junction nucleotides: 6. The germline V gene has CDR1 SGHAT and CDR2 FQNNGV. The DNA for the CDR3 is TGTGCCAGCAGCTCGGGACTAAACGTAGATACGCAGTATTTT. It is translated as CASSSGLNVDTQYF.

This clonotype was counted only a few times. The chain uses TRBV7-9 and TRBJ1-1; TRBD1 might be the D (6 bases). Germline CDR1 SEHNR, CDR2 FQNEAQ (reference sequence). The CDR3 consists of 14 residues. V lost 5 bases to trimming and J lost 3 bases, with 13 bases between them. The CDR3 DNA follows: TGTGCCAGCAGCGCGAAGGGGGGGCACACTGAAGCTTTCTTT. Protein sequence: CASSAKGGHTEAFF.

This clonotype was seen more than once but under ten times. The chain is built from TRBV27 and TRBJ2-1, with 12 bases matching TRBD2. The ends lost 7 bases at V and 8 bases at J; junction bases unmatched: 6. Per germline, CDR1 MNHEY and CDR2 SMNVEV (reference sequence). There are 14 residues in the CDR3. Here the CDR3 reads CASTRLAGVYEQFF. The DNA of the CDR3 is TGTGCCAGCACCAGACTAGCGGGAGTATATGAGCAGTTCTTC.

This clonotype turned up a few times. The chain recombines TRBV25-1 with TRBJ2-7; D unclear. Germline lookup yields CDR1 MGHDK and CDR2 SYGVNS. Trimming took off 3 bases at V and 4 bases at J, with 7 bases between the two ends. The CDR3 runs 12 residues. CDR3 amino acids: CASSDPAYEQYF. The CDR3 region has the DNA TGTGCCAGCAGTGACCCCGCGTACGAGCAGTACTTC.

The chain links TRBV7-7 to TRBJ2-1; 8 nucleotides agree with TRBD1. Germline CDR1 is SSHAT and CDR2 is FNYEAQ (reference sequence). The length of the CDR3 is 14 residues. V was pared by 5 bases and J by 10 bases, with 10 bases of the junction left unmatched. The CDR3 sequence: CASSRETGVGEQFF. CDR3 coding DNA: TGTGCCAGCAGCCGGGAGACAGGGGTAGGCGAGCAGTTCTTC.

CDR3 bases: TGTGCCAGCAGTTACTCCCGCGTCACAACCTACGAGCAGTACTTC. As protein: CASSYSRVTTYEQYF. The V gene is TRBV6-2 or TRBV6-3, the J gene TRBJ2-7; unclear D gene. V lost 0 bases and J 2 bases, leaving 11 bases between the germline ends. From germline, CDR1 is MNHEY and CDR2 SVGEGT. CDR3 length equals 15 residues.

The V and J genes are TRBV11-2 and TRBJ2-1; TRBD2 is a possible D gene (5 bases). Germline V CDR1 and CDR2: SGHAT, FQNNGV. V was pared by 1 base and J by 9 bases, with 19 bases between. This CDR3 region has 16 residues. CDR3: CASSLGLRAKGGEQFF. CDR3 bases: TGTGCCAGCAGCTTAGGGTTGCGGGCGAAGGGCGGTGAGCAGTTCTTC.

The chain uses TRBV3-1 and TRBJ2-7; 7 bases agree with TRBD2. The germline V gene encodes CDR1 LGHDT and CDR2 YNNKEL (reference sequence). Germline trimming cut 0 bases from V and 4 bases from J; bases unmatched to any gene: 6. The CDR3 has 15 amino acids. CDR3 sequence: CASSQDRTSAYEQYF. CDR3 nucleotide sequence: TGTGCCAGCAGCCAAGATCGCACTAGCGCATACGAGCAGTACTTC.